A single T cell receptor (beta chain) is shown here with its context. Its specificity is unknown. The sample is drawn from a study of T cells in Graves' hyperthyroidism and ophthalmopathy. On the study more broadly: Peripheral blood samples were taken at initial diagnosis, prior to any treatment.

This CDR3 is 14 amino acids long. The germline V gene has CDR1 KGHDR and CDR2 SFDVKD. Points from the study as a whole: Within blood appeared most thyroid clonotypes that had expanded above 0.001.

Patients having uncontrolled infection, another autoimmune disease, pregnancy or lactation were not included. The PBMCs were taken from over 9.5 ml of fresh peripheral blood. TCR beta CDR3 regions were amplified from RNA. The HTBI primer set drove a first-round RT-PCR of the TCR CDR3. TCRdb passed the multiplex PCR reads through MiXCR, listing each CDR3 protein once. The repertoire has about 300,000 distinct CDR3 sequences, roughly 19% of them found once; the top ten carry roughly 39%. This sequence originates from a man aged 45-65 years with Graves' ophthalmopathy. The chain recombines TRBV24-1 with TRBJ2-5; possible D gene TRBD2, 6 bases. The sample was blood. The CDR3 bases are TGTGCGGACGGGGGTGGCGACGGCCAAGAGACCCAGTACTTC. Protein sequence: CADGGGDGQETQYF.